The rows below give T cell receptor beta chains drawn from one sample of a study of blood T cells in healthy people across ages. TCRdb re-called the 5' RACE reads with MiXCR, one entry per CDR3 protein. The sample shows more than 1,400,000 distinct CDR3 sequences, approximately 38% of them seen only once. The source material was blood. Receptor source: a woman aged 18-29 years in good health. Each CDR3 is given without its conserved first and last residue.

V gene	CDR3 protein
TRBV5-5	ASSLGTGEPFYNEQF
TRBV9	ASSVPVYRRSSYNEQF
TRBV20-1	SAGPGADTQY
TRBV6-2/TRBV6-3	ASNYVEGHAEAF
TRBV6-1	ASIRGQGANYGYT
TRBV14	ASSQGAVDTQY
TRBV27	ASRLGTGNGYT
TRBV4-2	ASSQGLGIGAVSYNEQF
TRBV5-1	ASSSRFQRGYEQY
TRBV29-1	SVSGLAGLSYNEQY
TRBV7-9	ASSFGSRATEAF
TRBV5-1	ASSLGGHYYNEQY
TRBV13	ASSGRGVAPYEQY
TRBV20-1	SVSGTDTQY
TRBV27	ASSLSVQGRNTEAF
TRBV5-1	ASSLYGTGAYEQY
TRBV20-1	SAALAAGVRETQF
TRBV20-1	SARVLQNQPQH
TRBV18	ASSRDQGLSYEQY
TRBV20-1	SARAPVWAGGDTGELF
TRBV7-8	ASSPGGSGIYGYT
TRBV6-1	ASSEVGTGQPQH
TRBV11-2	ASTQLAGGPMEQY
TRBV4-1	ASSQADSDYEQY
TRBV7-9	ASSLGLALPYTQY
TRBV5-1	ASSLDVSTDTQY
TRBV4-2	ASSQGWTDYEQY
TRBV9	ASSPDGGHGELF
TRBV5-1	ASSPDGVNTEAF
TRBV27	ASRGLAGPLQETQY
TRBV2	ASRWTSGQETQY
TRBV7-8	ASSPYRLAGAGETQY
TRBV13	ASSLGGRQIGELF
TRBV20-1	SARTRGQGLAKNIQY
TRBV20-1	SAGLATNEKLF
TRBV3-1	ASSFLHELNYGYT
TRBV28	ASSGTETYEQY
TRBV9	ASSVEGDLDTQY
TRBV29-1	STRAGEKLF
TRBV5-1	ASSVDVSYEQY